This is a list of T cell receptor beta chains from one sample in a study of read filtering for tumor transcriptome and immune sequencing. TCRdb fed the reads into MiXCR, producing one record per CDR3 protein. Here the sample spans about 39,000 distinct CDR3 sequences, around an eighth being singletons. Sequenced input: a population of CD138-negative cells sorted from bone marrow. These TCRs come from a donor at least 40 years old with multiple myeloma. Both conserved end residues are part of each CDR3. The order of the fields is D gene, V gene, clone size, J gene, CDR3 DNA, CDR3 protein. D genes are given only for firm matches. Each size is how often the clone was seen (once, few, many) or a class if it is expanded.

d_call: TRBD1
v_call: TRBV28
clone_size: many
j_call: TRBJ2-3
cdr3_nt: TGTGCCAGCAGTTCAAAGGGGGCTTGGACAGATACGCAGTATTTT
cdr3_aa: CASSSKGAWTDTQYF

d_call: TRBD2
v_call: TRBV20-1
clone_size: many
j_call: TRBJ2-1
cdr3_nt: TGCAGTGCCGAGTGGTCTAGCGGGAGCCACAATGAGCAGTTCTTC
cdr3_aa: CSAEWSSGSHNEQFF

d_call: .
v_call: TRBV20-1
clone_size: many
j_call: TRBJ1-1
cdr3_nt: TGCAGTGCTAGAGGGATTCGGGCAGCAATGAACACTGAAGCTTTCTTT
cdr3_aa: CSARGIRAAMNTEAFF

d_call: TRBD2
v_call: TRBV12-3/TRBV12-4
clone_size: many
j_call: TRBJ2-7
cdr3_nt: TGTGCCAGCAGTTCGGGCGAAGGGACTACCTACGAGCAGTACTTC
cdr3_aa: CASSSGEGTTYEQYF

d_call: TRBD2
v_call: TRBV5-1
clone_size: many
j_call: TRBJ2-1
cdr3_nt: TGCGCCAGCAGCTTGAAGACTAGCGGCGTTGGTGACAATGAGCAGTTCTTC
cdr3_aa: CASSLKTSGVGDNEQFF

d_call: .
v_call: TRBV20-1
clone_size: many
j_call: TRBJ2-7
cdr3_nt: TGCAGTGGTACACTCTACGAGCAGTACTTC
cdr3_aa: CSGTLYEQYF

d_call: TRBD1
v_call: TRBV5-1
clone_size: many
j_call: TRBJ2-7
cdr3_nt: TGCGCCAGCAGCTTGGGTCTTATGGACAGGAGCTCCTACGAGCAGTACTTC
cdr3_aa: CASSLGLMDRSSYEQYF

d_call: .
v_call: TRBV7-6
clone_size: medium-sized
j_call: TRBJ2-1
cdr3_nt: TGTGCCAGCAGCCTACTCCCGGGACTCGAGAACAATGAGCAGTTCTTC
cdr3_aa: CASSLLPGLENNEQFF

d_call: .
v_call: TRBV20-1
clone_size: many
j_call: TRBJ2-6
cdr3_nt: TGCAGTGCTAGTACGAGGCCTGGGGCCAACGTCCTGACTTTC
cdr3_aa: CSASTRPGANVLTF

d_call: .
v_call: TRBV29-1
clone_size: many
j_call: TRBJ2-7
cdr3_nt: TGCAGCGTTTGGGACATCTCAAGCTCCTACGAGCAGTACTTC
cdr3_aa: CSVWDISSSYEQYF

d_call: .
v_call: TRBV7-2
clone_size: many
j_call: TRBJ1-5
cdr3_nt: TGTGCCAGCAGCTTAAGCAGGGCCAATCAGCCCCAGCATTTT
cdr3_aa: CASSLSRANQPQHF

d_call: TRBD1
v_call: TRBV3-1
clone_size: many
j_call: TRBJ1-5
cdr3_nt: TGTGCCAGCAGCCTGGCCCTCAGGGGGCAGCCCCAGCATTTT
cdr3_aa: CASSLALRGQPQHF

d_call: .
v_call: TRBV11-2
clone_size: many
j_call: TRBJ2-1
cdr3_nt: TGTGCCAGCAGCACCAAAACCAGGCTATCCTACAATGAGCAGTTCTTC
cdr3_aa: CASSTKTRLSYNEQFF

d_call: TRBD1
v_call: TRBV7-2
clone_size: many
j_call: TRBJ1-1
cdr3_nt: TGTGCCAGCAGGTGGGACAGCTCTAACACTGAAGCTTTCTTT
cdr3_aa: CASRWDSSNTEAFF

d_call: .
v_call: TRBV4-1
clone_size: many
j_call: TRBJ1-5
cdr3_nt: TGCGCCAGCAGCCAAGATAGGGGCAGGGCATGGCCCCAGCATTTT
cdr3_aa: CASSQDRGRAWPQHF

d_call: .
v_call: TRBV29-1
clone_size: many
j_call: TRBJ2-5
cdr3_nt: TGCAGCTCCCCCTACCGGCGGCAGCACAAGGTCCAAGAGACCCAGTACTTC
cdr3_aa: CSSPYRRQHKVQETQYF